A single T cell receptor beta chain is shown here with its context. What it binds is not known. This sample stems from a study of T cells in localized non-small cell lung cancer. Sequencing used immunoSEQ multiplex PCR; TCRdb keeps in-frame clones, though not all of them. The sample holds 75,000 to 85,000 clones, more than 75% seen once. Findings of the study overall: Investigators sequenced only a single tumor region, leaving heterogeneity possible. The study found T cell clonality highest in uninvolved adjacent lung, above tumor. Median detection of top 100 tumor clones in adjacent lung was over 45 clones.

V was clipped by 5 bases and J by 0 bases, with 16 bases between them. The CDR3 is made up of 16 amino acids. Germline V lookup: CDR1 SEHNR, CDR2 FQNEAQ (reference sequence). The chain joins TRBV7-9 to TRBJ1-1; TRBD1 might be the D (5 bases). This material consisted of peripheral blood, taken before any cancer treatment. The clonotype was recovered from a female donor at least 60 years old with stage I lung adenocarcinoma. Written as DNA, the CDR3 is TGTGCCAGCAGCCCCGGAGTCAAGGGGATGAACACTGAAGCTTTCTTT. Its protein is CASSPGVKGMNTEAFF.